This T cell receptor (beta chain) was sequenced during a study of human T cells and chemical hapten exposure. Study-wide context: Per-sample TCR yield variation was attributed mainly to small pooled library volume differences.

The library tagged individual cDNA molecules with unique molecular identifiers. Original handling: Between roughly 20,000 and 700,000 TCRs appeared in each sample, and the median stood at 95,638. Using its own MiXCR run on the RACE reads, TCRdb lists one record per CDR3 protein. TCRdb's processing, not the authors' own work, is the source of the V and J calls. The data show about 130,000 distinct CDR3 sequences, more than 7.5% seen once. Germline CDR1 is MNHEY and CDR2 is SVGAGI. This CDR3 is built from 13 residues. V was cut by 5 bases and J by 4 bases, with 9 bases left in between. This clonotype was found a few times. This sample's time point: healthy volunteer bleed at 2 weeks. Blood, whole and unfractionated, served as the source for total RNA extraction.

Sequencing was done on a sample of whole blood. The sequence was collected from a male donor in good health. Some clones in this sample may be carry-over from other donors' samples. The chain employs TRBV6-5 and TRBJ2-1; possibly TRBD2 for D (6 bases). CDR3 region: CASSPREYNEQFF. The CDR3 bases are TGTGCCAGCAGTCCCCGGGAGTACAATGAGCAGTTCTTC.